These 30 T cell receptor beta chains were all obtained from the same sample, sequenced in a study of beta chain features in type 1 diabetes. Study observations and caveats: Moderately but significantly shorter TCRB CDR3s were found in Type 1 diabetes patients in all four CD4+ subsets.

Investigators reverse transcribed all isolated RNA, so they sequenced expressed TCRB transcripts. TCRdb's copy holds only in-frame clones and misses some; the assay was immunoSEQ multiplex PCR. The sample shows more than 250,000 clones, 13% to 15% of them seen only once. These receptors are not linked to any known antigen. Sequencing was done on a sample of naive CD4+ T cells from blood. These receptors originate from a man aged 30 to 45 with type 1 diabetes.

The genes are TRBV28 and TRBJ2-7, with a possible D match to TRBD2 (5 bases). V gave up 5 bases and J gave up 2 bases, with 13 bases separating them. There are 14 residues in the CDR3. The V gene's germline CDR1 is MDHEN and CDR2 SYDVKM. The CDR3 loop reads CASSALGVTYEQYF. The CDR3 region has the DNA TGTGCCAGCAGTGCCCTCGGGGTTACCTACGAGCAGTACTTC.

The J gene is TRBJ1-2, the V gene TRBV7-9; no reliable D call. This CDR3 contains 14 residues. V gave up 3 bases and J gave up 5 bases, with 13 bases separating them. Germline V gene sequence: CDR1 SEHNR, CDR2 FQNEAQ (reference sequence). This chain's CDR3 is CASSFGTDTYGYTF. CDR3 DNA sequence: TGTGCCAGCAGCTTCGGTACAGATACGTATGGCTACACCTTC.

There are a few counts of this clone. The rearrangement links TRBV18 to TRBJ2-7, with 7 bases that match TRBD2. This CDR3 has 14 amino acids. J gave up 2 bases and V 3 bases, and 4 bases lay outside the gene matches. The germline gives CDR1 KGHSH, CDR2 LQKENI. The CDR3 DNA is TGTGCCAGCTCACCGGCTAGCGGCCCCTACGAGCAGTACTTC. Its protein product is CASSPASGPYEQYF. Complete variable domain (other parts from reference TRBV18 and TRBJ2-7): NAGVMQNPRHLVRRRGQEARLRCSPMKGHSHVYWYRQLPEEGLKFMVYLQKENIIDESGMPKERFSAEFPKEGPSILRIQQVVRGDSAAYFCASSPASGPYEQYFGPGTRLTVT.

The chain employs TRBV27 and TRBJ2-7; D may match TRBD1 or TRBD2 (7 bases each). With 10 bases removed from V and 3 bases from J, the gap between germline ends came to 19 bases. The CDR3 runs to 14 residues. Germline values: CDR1 MNHEY, CDR2 SMNVEV (reference sequence). The CDR3 here is CATRGGGSSYEQYF. Here the CDR3 DNA reads TGTGCCACCAGGGGGGGCGGGAGTAGCTACGAGCAGTACTTC.

This chain uses TRBV15 with TRBJ2-5, with TRBD2 matching over 10 bases. The J segment lost 4 bases and the V segment lost 1 base, leaving 18 bases of the junction unmatched. CDR3 length: 20 amino acids. Per the germline V gene, CDR1 is LNHNV and CDR2 is YYDKDF (reference sequence). The CDR3 loop reads CATSRVGLASGRSFRETQYF. DNA for the CDR3: TGTGCCACCAGCAGAGTTGGATTGGCTAGCGGGAGAAGTTTCAGAGAGACCCAGTACTTC. Based on the CDR3 plus reference TRBV15 and TRBJ2-5, the full variable domain is DAMVIQNPRYQVTQFGKPVTLSCSQTLNHNVMYWYQQKSSQAPKLLFHYYDKDFNNEADTPDNFQSRRPNTSFCFLDIRSPGLGDTAMYLCATSRVGLASGRSFRETQYFGPGTRLLVL.

In DNA, the CDR3 is TGTGCCAGCAGTAGGGAGGGCGAAGCTTTCTTT. This gives the protein CASSREGEAFF. The genes are TRBV9 and TRBJ1-1; no clear D. CDR3 length: 11 residues. Between the trimmed V and J ends, which lost 5 bases and 8 bases, there was a span of 10 bases. The V gene's germline CDR1 is SGDLS and CDR2 YYNGEE.

V and J are TRBV4-2 and TRBJ1-4; no clear D. The CDR3 is 15 residues long. Deletions cut 1 base from V and 3 bases from J, with 9 bases between. Per the germline V gene, CDR1 is LGHNA and CDR2 is YNFKEQ. CDR3 DNA sequence: TGTGCCAGCAGCCAAGTGGGCCAAGCTAATGAAAAACTGTTTTTT. It translates to CASSQVGQANEKLFF.

This clone has a handful of counts. This sequence joins TRBV5-4 and TRBJ2-3; 7 bases are a match to TRBD2. Germline V gene sequence: CDR1 SGHNT, CDR2 YYREEE (reference sequence). V trimming: 3 bases; J trimming: 2 bases; junction bases outside the gene matches: 9. The CDR3 is 16 amino acids. CDR3 in amino acids: CASSSARGFSTDTQYF. The CDR3 nucleotides read TGTGCCAGCAGCTCTGCGCGGGGGTTTTCCACAGATACGCAGTATTTT.

The sample holds one count of this clone. V is TRBV16 and J is TRBJ1-1; 9 nucleotides match TRBD1. CDR1 is KGHSY, CDR2 FQNENV, per germline. V was pared by 3 bases and J by 2 bases, with 4 bases of the junction left unmatched. CDR3 length equals 15 residues. For the CDR3, the DNA is TGTGCCAGCAGCCACACAGGGGGCGCCAACACTGAAGCTTTCTTT. It specifies CASSHTGGANTEAFF.

The chain employs TRBV7-9 and TRBJ2-7, with TRBD1 matching 8 bases. CDR1 SEHNR and CDR2 FQNEAQ come from the germline V gene (reference sequence). The J segment lost 3 bases and the V segment lost 5 bases, leaving 3 bases of the junction unmatched. There are 13 residues in the CDR3. The CDR3: CASSHTGGYEQYF. CDR3 DNA: TGTGCCAGCAGCCATACAGGGGGCTACGAGCAGTACTTC.

The chain couples TRBV6-5 to TRBJ2-1; tentatively, D is TRBD1 (6 bases). Trimming took off 8 bases at V and 3 bases at J, with 8 bases between the two ends. The CDR3 loop spans 12 amino acids. Germline lookup yields CDR1 MNHEY and CDR2 SVGAGI. The CDR3 sequence: CASADSYNEQFF. CDR3 nucleotide sequence: TGTGCCAGCGCGGACAGCTACAATGAGCAGTTCTTC.

This clone turned up a few times. The chain combines TRBV7-2 with TRBJ2-5, with TRBD2 identical over 14 bases. The ends lost 4 bases at V and 5 bases at J; junction bases unmatched: 9. This CDR3 is built from 17 residues. CDR1 SGHTA and CDR2 FQGNSA come from the germline V gene. This chain's CDR3 is CASSSRAGLAGVETQYF. The CDR3 bases are TGTGCCAGCAGCTCGAGGGCGGGACTAGCGGGAGTGGAGACCCAGTACTTC.

The chain joins TRBV9 to TRBJ1-5; a weak D match, TRBD1 (6 bases). Germline V gene sequence: CDR1 SGDLS, CDR2 YYNGEE. The length of the CDR3 is 15 residues. The ends were cut back, 4 bases at V and 3 bases at J, with 14 bases in the middle. The CDR3 spells CASSPGGGDNQPQHF. The CDR3 region has the DNA TGTGCCAGCAGCCCGGGGGGCGGAGACAATCAGCCCCAGCATTTT.

This clone has only a few counts. The rearrangement links TRBV7-9 to TRBJ1-3; D remains ambiguous. With 5 bases removed from V and 3 bases from J, the gap between germline ends came to 11 bases. This CDR3 is 14 amino acids long. Germline values: CDR1 SEHNR, CDR2 FQNEAQ (reference sequence). The CDR3 protein is CASSPQRYGNTIYF. The DNA for the CDR3 is TGTGCCAGCAGCCCACAGAGATATGGAAACACCATATATTTT.

This clone was observed a handful of times. The chain is built from TRBV4-2 and TRBJ2-3; TRBD1 agrees at 9 bases. The CDR3 has 17 amino acids. The J segment lost 1 base and the V segment lost 0 bases, leaving 5 bases of the junction unmatched. CDR1 is LGHNA, CDR2 YNFKEQ, per germline. CDR3 nucleotide sequence: TGTGCCAGCAGCCAAGATCTAACAGGGGGCGGCACAGATACGCAGTATTTT. Translated: CASSQDLTGGGTDTQYF.

The chain joins TRBV5-1 to TRBJ2-7; TRBD2 matches 10 bases. The CDR3 spans 14 residues. Looked up from germline, CDR1 is SGHRS and CDR2 is YFSETQ. J gave up 4 bases and V 4 bases, and 5 bases lay outside the gene matches. In DNA, the CDR3 is TGCGCCAGCAGCCTTACTAGCGGGAAATACGAGCAGTACTTC. Translated, it gives CASSLTSGKYEQYF. Drawing the rest from reference TRBV5-1 and TRBJ2-7, the complete variable domain is KAGVTQTPRYLIKTRGQQVTLSCSPISGHRSVSWYQQTPGQGLQFLFEYFSETQRNKGNFPGRFSGRQFSNSRSEMNVSTLELGDSALYLCASSLTSGKYEQYFGPGTRLTVT.

This clone showed up just a few times. The chain recombines TRBV28 with TRBJ2-3; D not resolved. V dropped 7 bases and J dropped 0 bases, with 8 bases sitting between them. Germline CDR1 MDHEN, CDR2 SYDVKM. The CDR3 totals 13 residues. The CDR3, as DNA: TGTGCCAGCACAACTCCTAGCACAGATACGCAGTATTTT. This sequence encodes CASTTPSTDTQYF.

The V gene is TRBV18, the J gene TRBJ1-5; 7 nucleotides line up with TRBD1. The CDR3 is 15 residues long. Unmatched junction bases numbered 10, after V lost 5 bases and J lost 6 bases. From germline, CDR1 is KGHSH and CDR2 LQKENI. CDR3 bases: TGTGCCAGCTCAGACGACAGGGTTGGCGGTCAGCCCCAGCATTTT. Amino acid sequence: CASSDDRVGGQPQHF.

In this sample, this clone turned up a few times. This rearrangement joins TRBV6-5 to TRBJ2-1; TRBD2 might be the D (6 bases). CDR3 length: 13 amino acids. Germline CDR1 reads MNHEY; CDR2 reads SVGAGI. V was cut by 5 bases and J by 7 bases, with 12 bases left in between. The chain's CDR3 is CASSPLRGNEQFF. CDR3 coding DNA: TGTGCCAGCAGTCCACTCCGGGGGAATGAGCAGTTCTTC.

The rearrangement joins TRBV5-1 to TRBJ1-2, with 12 bases matching TRBD1. V was clipped by 4 bases and J by 8 bases; unmatched bases: 9. This CDR3 is 15 amino acids long. Germline lookup yields CDR1 SGHRS and CDR2 YFSETQ. In nucleotides, the CDR3 is TGCGCCAGCAGCCTACTCTTCGGGACAGGGGGCGGCTACACCTTC. It specifies CASSLLFGTGGGYTF.

The chain's CDR3 is CASRARLAGTQETQYF. Written as DNA, the CDR3 is TGTGCCAGCAGGGCACGACTAGCGGGAACCCAAGAGACCCAGTACTTC. This rearrangement joins TRBV28 to TRBJ2-5; TRBD2 matches at 11 bases. The CDR3 is made up of 16 amino acids. Germline CDR1 reads MDHEN; CDR2 reads SYDVKM. V lost 6 bases and J lost 1; bases outside the gene matches: 7.

The V call is TRBV20-1, the J call TRBJ2-7, with D maybe TRBD1 (6 bases). Germline V gene lookup returns CDR1 DFQATT and CDR2 SNEGSKA (reference sequence). The CDR3 consists of 11 residues. V gave up 4 bases and J gave up 8 bases, with 12 bases separating them. This CDR3 reads CSATTGSKQYF. CDR3 nucleotide sequence: TGCAGTGCTACTACAGGGAGTAAGCAGTACTTC.

This clone was picked up a small number of times. This chain uses TRBV7-9 with TRBJ1-1; D ambiguous. The CDR3 is 12 amino acids. V was pared by 3 bases and J by 8 bases, with 10 bases between. Germline V gives CDR1 SEHNR, CDR2 FQNEAQ (reference sequence). The CDR3 reads CASSLERSEAFF. Written as DNA, the CDR3 is TGTGCCAGCAGCTTGGAGCGATCCGAAGCTTTCTTT.

CDR3 loop: CASSRTTGFGEKLFF. The CDR3 nucleotides are TGTGCCAGCAGCAGGACAACAGGGTTCGGGGAAAAACTGTTTTTT. V is TRBV27 and J is TRBJ1-4; a possible D gene is TRBD1 (6 bases). V lost 6 bases and J 8 bases, leaving 19 bases between the germline ends. The CDR3 loop spans 15 amino acids. CDR1 is MNHEY and CDR2 is SMNVEV in the germline V gene (reference sequence).

The CDR3 coding sequence is TGTGCCATCAGTGAGTACAGACAAGAGACCCAGTACTTC. Translated: CAISEYRQETQYF. The chain joins TRBV10-3 to TRBJ2-5; D is undetermined. Germline CDR1 reads ENHRY; CDR2 reads SYGVKD. The CDR3 spans 13 residues. Between the trimmed V and J ends, which lost 1 base and 2 bases, there was a span of 5 bases.

The chain joins TRBV30 to TRBJ2-7; D gene uncertain. V lost 1 base, J lost 6 bases, and 7 bases lay in between. Germline CDR1 GTSNPN, CDR2 SVGIG (reference sequence). The CDR3 runs to 11 residues. The CDR3 coding sequence is TGTGCCTGGAGTGCCCGCGGCGAGCAGTACTTC. It yields the protein CAWSARGEQYF.

V and J are TRBV19 and TRBJ1-5; tentatively, D is TRBD1 (6 bases). CDR1 is LNHDA and CDR2 is SQIVND in the germline V gene (reference sequence). The CDR3 spans 14 residues. Trimming removed 5 bases from V and 6 bases from J, with 14 bases in between. CDR3 loop: CASSGGAEGQPQHF. CDR3 bases: TGTGCCAGTAGTGGGGGGGCTGAGGGTCAGCCCCAGCATTTT.

In this sample, this clone turned up a few times. The chain has TRBV27 and TRBJ2-7, with D unclear. V lost 0 bases, J lost 9 bases, and 12 bases lay in between. The CDR3 runs 13 residues. Germline assignment: CDR1 MNHEY and CDR2 SMNVEV (reference sequence). The CDR3 protein is CASSLSEIGLQYF. CDR3 nucleotide sequence: TGTGCCAGCAGTTTATCCGAAATCGGGTTGCAGTACTTC.

J is TRBJ2-7 and V is TRBV4-1, with 8 bases identical to TRBD2. CDR3 size: 16 residues. V trimming: 0 bases; J trimming: 7 bases; junction bases outside the gene matches: 11. CDR1 is MGHRA, CDR2 YSYEKL, per germline. The DNA of the CDR3 is TGCGCCAGCAGCCAAGATACGACGACGGGAGGGTGGGAGCAGTACTTC. Amino acid sequence: CASSQDTTTGGWEQYF.

J is TRBJ2-5 and V is TRBV27; 8 nucleotides match TRBD2. Germline trimming cut 6 bases from V and 3 bases from J; bases unmatched to any gene: 3. CDR1 MNHEY and CDR2 SMNVEV come from the germline V gene (reference sequence). The CDR3 runs 13 residues. As DNA, the CDR3 is TGTGCCAGCAGGGGCGGGGGGAAAGAGACCCAGTACTTC. Translating it yields CASRGGGKETQYF.